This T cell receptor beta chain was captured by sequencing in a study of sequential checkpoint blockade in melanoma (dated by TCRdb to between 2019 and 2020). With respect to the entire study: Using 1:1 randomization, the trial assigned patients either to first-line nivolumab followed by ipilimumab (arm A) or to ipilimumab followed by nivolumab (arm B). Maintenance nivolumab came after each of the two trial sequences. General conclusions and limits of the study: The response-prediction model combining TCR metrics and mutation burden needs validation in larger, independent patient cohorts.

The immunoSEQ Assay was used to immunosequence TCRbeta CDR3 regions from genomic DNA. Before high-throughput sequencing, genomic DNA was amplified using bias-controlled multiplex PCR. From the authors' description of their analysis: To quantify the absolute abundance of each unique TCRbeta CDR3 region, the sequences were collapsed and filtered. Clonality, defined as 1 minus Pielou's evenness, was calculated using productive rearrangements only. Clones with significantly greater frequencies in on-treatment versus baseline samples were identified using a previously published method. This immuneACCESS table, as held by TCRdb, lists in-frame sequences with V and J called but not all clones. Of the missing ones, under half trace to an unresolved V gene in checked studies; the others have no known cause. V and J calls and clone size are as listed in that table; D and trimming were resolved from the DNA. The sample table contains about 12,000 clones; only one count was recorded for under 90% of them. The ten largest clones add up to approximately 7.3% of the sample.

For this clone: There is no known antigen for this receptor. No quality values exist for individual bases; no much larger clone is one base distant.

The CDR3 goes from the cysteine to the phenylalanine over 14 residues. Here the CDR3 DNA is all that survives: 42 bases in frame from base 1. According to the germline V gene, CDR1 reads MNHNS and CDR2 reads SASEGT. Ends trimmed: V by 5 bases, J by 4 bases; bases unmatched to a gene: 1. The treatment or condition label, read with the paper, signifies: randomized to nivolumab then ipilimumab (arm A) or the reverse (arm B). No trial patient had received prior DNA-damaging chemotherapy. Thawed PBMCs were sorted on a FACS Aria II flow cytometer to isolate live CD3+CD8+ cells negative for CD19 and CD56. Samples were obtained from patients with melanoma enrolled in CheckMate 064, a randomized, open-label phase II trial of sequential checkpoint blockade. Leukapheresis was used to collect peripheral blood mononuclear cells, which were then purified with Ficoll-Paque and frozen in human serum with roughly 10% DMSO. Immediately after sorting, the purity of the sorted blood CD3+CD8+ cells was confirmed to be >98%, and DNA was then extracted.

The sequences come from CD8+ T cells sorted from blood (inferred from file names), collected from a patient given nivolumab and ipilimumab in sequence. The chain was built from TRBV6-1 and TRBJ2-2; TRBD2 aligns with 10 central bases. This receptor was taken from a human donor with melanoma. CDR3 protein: CASSSGGATGELFF. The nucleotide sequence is TGTGCCAGCAGTAGCGGGGGGGCCACCGGGGAGCTGTTTTTT.